This T cell receptor (beta chain) emerged from a study of blood T cell repertoires in COVID-19. The overall study: Researchers got acute and convalescent COVID-19 samples from the United States, Italy and Spain. In each case, the material was cDNA or gDNA derived from T cells, B-cell-depleted T cells, or PBMCs.

Under the authors' procedure: Reference gene primer amplification yielded estimated nucleated cell counts. The method was immunoSEQ multiplex PCR; TCRdb's version includes in-frame clones alone and lacks a portion of them. The DNA was the basis for D and trimming; V, J and clone size are from that table. The repertoire holds over 60,000 clones, 81% seen once, with around a tenth in the top ten. The germline V gene encodes CDR1 SGHKS and CDR2 YYEKEE (reference sequence). Trimming pared 4 bases from V and 4 bases from J, leaving 17 bases between. The CDR3 runs 15 residues. This chain joins TRBV5-5 and TRBJ1-2, with unresolved D. The TCR originated in a human donor in a cohort sampled during active COVID-19. Input material: peripheral blood. CDR3 nucleotides: TGTGCCAGCAGCCTGGGAGGGCAGGTCGGCTATGGCTACACCTTC. Its protein is CASSLGGQVGYGYTF. Drawing the rest from reference TRBV5-5 and TRBJ1-2, the complete variable domain is DAGVTQSPTHLIKTRGQQVTLRCSPISGHKSVSWYQQVLGQGPQFIFQYYEKEERGRGNFPDRFSARQFPNYSSELNVNALLLGDSALYLCASSLGGQVGYGYTFGSGTRLTVV.